A selection of T cell receptor beta chains follows, all from one sample in a study of blood T cell repertoires in COVID-19. TCRdb's table, derived via immunoSEQ multiplex PCR, lists solely in-frame clones and lacks some. The sample comprises about 250,000 clones, roughly 83% of which are singletons, and about 8.9% rests with the top ten. Sequencing used peripheral blood. The origin of the receptors is a man older than 75 with acute or convalescent COVID-19. Both conserved end residues are part of each CDR3.

TRBV6-6	TRBJ1-4	CASSLGTGGNEKLFF
TRBV6-6	TRBJ1-4	CASSYATGGNEKLFF
TRBV29-1	TRBJ2-1	CIVDRGWEQFF
TRBV28	TRBJ1-5	CASSLPGGGGRHQPQHF
TRBV7-3	TRBJ2-2	CASSPQKLKGGELFF
TRBV10-3	TRBJ2-3	CAISPGKRDTDTQYF
TRBV5-1	TRBJ2-3	CASSLDPGQGNTDTQYF
TRBV10-3	TRBJ1-1	CAISDQGDTEAFF
TRBV2	TRBJ2-3	CASGTGARDTQYF
TRBV6-4	TRBJ2-2	CASSPGWTGELFF
TRBV19	TRBJ1-5	CASCDGQGYISNQPQHF
TRBV18	TRBJ1-5	CASSRLPGDQPQHF
TRBV18	TRBJ1-2	CASSPPQQGNGYTF
TRBV28	TRBJ2-7	CASSRPGLSLGSDEQYF
TRBV19	TRBJ1-2	CASSIPQGVGANYGYTF
TRBV28	TRBJ1-2	CASRSYRSGLRYTF
TRBV5-5	TRBJ1-6	CASSLDRGRSYNSPLHF
TRBV5-1	TRBJ1-6	CASSTDRLNSPLHF
TRBV12-2	TRBJ2-5	CASRLEQGLRETQYF
TRBV7-2	TRBJ2-4	CASSKLTGRDIQYF
TRBV11-3	TRBJ1-1	CASSSGRGNTEAFF
TRBV24-1	TRBJ2-3	CATEPTGRNADTQYF
TRBV19	TRBJ2-1	CASSIRRDFNEQFF
TRBV21-1	TRBJ2-7	CASRDRFYEQYF
TRBV18	TRBJ2-1	CASSPSLAGNNEQFF
TRBV2	TRBJ1-6	CASSERQLENSPLHF
TRBV10-3	TRBJ2-4	CAIREGVAGAKNIQYF
TRBV6-6	TRBJ2-7	CASSSPRQRDRGPFYEQYF
TRBV6-5	TRBJ2-2	CASSHPRENTGELFF
TRBV2	TRBJ2-7	CASVDPGTVYEQYF
TRBV7-2	TRBJ2-1	CASSPGAGVTYNEQFF
TRBV28	TRBJ2-6	CASSLGGSGANVLTF
TRBV5-6	TRBJ2-1	CASSLARLAGDNNEQFF
TRBV19	TRBJ1-6	CASSSQGARNSPLHF
TRBV27	TRBJ1-6	CASSLSRRGAVGLGSPLHF
TRBV18	TRBJ2-2	CASSPRAGTGNRDTGELFF
TRBV2	TRBJ1-1	CASSEAGQSNTEAFF
TRBV4-1	TRBJ2-2	CASSLGLAGGPKSGELFF
TRBV9	TRBJ2-2	CASSVAQHGELFF
TRBV7-8	TRBJ1-4	CASSSSRGTGREKLFF
TRBV5-1	TRBJ2-7	CASSATLTGTGGYEQYF
TRBV14	TRBJ1-6	CASSGPRQGWNSPLHF
TRBV9	TRBJ1-2	CASTPGTGDGYTF
TRBV6-2/TRBV6-3	TRBJ2-3	CASSLLAGLGTDTQYF
TRBV24-1	TRBJ2-7	CATSDSGRGLYEQYF
TRBV15	TRBJ2-7	CATSNPPEAYEQYF
TRBV19	TRBJ1-2	CASSRSPGTQVYGYTF
TRBV24-1	TRBJ1-5	CATSDLWTGRNQPQHF
TRBV11-1	TRBJ2-7	CASSLGDAGGFYEQYF
TRBV14	TRBJ2-7	CASSQGITGALYEQYF
TRBV7-2	TRBJ2-3	CASSPDRTSGTDTQYF
TRBV2	TRBJ1-5	CASSPSQGYPSDQPQHF
TRBV6-4	TRBJ1-6	CASGRDNNSPLHF
TRBV19	TRBJ1-5	CASSIRQPNQPQHF
TRBV27	TRBJ1-5	CASSLSVDYSNQPQHF
TRBV7-9	TRBJ1-6	CASSLAGGYSSPLHF
TRBV28	TRBJ2-1	CASSLSRGLGSLQLDEQFF
TRBV5-1	TRBJ1-2	CASSLQGTDYGYTF